The sequence of this T cell receptor beta chain was determined in a study of T cell responses to AZD1222 COVID-19 vaccine. Whole-study results and caveats: Scientists sampled the repertoires only once the peak T cell response had passed.

This CDR3 spans 13 amino acids. V dropped 3 bases and J dropped 5 bases, with 12 bases sitting between them. In germline, CDR1 is SGHRS, CDR2 YFSETQ. In the case of this clone: Its antigen is currently unknown.

Sequenced by immunoSEQ multiplex PCR; TCRdb stores in-frame clones only, minus some. The sample records about 39,000 clones, approximately 88% being singletons. The receptor comes from an adult who received the MenACWY meningococcal vaccine as a control. Sample: peripheral blood, taken 28 days after the second dose of the MenACWY control vaccine. The V call is TRBV5-1, the J call TRBJ2-7, with D possibly TRBD2 on 6 matching bases. The CDR3 region has the DNA TGCGCCAGCAGCTCCGGGCCGGGGGACGAGCAGTACTTC. Translated, it gives CASSSGPGDEQYF.